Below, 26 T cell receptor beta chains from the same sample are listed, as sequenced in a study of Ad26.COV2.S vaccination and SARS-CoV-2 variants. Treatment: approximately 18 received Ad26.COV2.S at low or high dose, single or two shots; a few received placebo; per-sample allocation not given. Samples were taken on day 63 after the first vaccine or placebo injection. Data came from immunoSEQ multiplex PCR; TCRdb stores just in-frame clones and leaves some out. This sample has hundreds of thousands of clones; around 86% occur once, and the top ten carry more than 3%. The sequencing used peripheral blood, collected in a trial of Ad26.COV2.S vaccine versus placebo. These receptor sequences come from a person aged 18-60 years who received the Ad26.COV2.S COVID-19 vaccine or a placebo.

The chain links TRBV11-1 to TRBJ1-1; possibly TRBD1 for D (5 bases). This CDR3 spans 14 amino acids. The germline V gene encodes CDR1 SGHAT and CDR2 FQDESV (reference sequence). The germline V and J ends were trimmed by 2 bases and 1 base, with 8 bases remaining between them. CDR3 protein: CASSLSGGNTEAFF. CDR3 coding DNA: TGTGCCAGCAGCTTAAGTGGGGGGAACACTGAAGCTTTCTTT.

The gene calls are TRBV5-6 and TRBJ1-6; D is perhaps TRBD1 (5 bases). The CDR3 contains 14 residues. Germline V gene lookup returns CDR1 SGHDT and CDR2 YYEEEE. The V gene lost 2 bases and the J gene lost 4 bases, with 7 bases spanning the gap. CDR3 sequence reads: CASSFGGYNSPLHF. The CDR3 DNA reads TGTGCCAGCAGCTTCGGGGGTTATAATTCACCCCTCCACTTT.

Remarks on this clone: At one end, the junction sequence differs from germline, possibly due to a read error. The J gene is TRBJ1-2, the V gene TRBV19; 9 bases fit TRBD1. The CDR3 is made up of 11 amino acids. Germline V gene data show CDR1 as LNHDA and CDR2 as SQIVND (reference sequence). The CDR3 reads CASSIYRGLHF. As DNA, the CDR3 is TGTGCCAGTAGTATCTACAGGGGGCTTCACTTC.

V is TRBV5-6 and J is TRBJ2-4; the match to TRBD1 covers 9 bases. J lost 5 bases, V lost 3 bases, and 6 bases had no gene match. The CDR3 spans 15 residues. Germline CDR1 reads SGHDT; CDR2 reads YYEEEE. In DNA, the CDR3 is TGTGCCAGCAGCTCTCTTACAGGGGGCGAAAACATTCAGTACTTC. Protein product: CASSSLTGGENIQYF. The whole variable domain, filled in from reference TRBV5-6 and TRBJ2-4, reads DAGVTQSPTHLIKTRGQQVTLRCSPKSGHDTVSWYQQALGQGPQFIFQYYEEEERQRGNFPDRFSGHQFPNYSSELNVNALLLGDSALYLCASSSLTGGENIQYFGAGTRLSVL.

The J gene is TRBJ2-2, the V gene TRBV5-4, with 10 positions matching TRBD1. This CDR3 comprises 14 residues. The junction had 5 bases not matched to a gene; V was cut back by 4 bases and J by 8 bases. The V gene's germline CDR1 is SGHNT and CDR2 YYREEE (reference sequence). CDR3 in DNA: TGTGCCAGCAGCCAGGGACAGGGGAAGGGGGAGCTGTTTTTT. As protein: CASSQGQGKGELFF.

The CDR3 protein is CASSVGDAYEQYF. The DNA of the CDR3 is TGTGCCAGCAGCGTAGGGGACGCCTACGAGCAGTACTTC. The chain couples TRBV9 to TRBJ2-7; possibly TRBD1 or TRBD2 for D (5 bases each). CDR3 length equals 13 residues. With 0 bases removed from V and 2 bases from J, the gap between germline ends came to 6 bases. Germline lookup yields CDR1 SGDLS and CDR2 YYNGEE.

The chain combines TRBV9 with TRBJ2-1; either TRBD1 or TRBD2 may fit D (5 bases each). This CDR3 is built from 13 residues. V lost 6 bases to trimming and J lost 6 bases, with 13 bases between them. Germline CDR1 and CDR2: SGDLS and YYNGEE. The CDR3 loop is CASTSGTANEQFF. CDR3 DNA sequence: TGTGCCAGCACCTCCGGGACCGCCAATGAGCAGTTCTTC.

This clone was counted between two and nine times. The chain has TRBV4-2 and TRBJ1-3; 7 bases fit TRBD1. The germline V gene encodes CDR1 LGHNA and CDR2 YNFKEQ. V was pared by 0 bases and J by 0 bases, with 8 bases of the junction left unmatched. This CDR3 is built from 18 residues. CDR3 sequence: CASSQDPEGQTSGNTIYF. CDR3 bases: TGTGCCAGCAGCCAAGATCCCGAGGGACAGACCTCTGGAAACACCATATATTTT.

The CDR3 coding sequence is TGTGCCAGCAGCCAGGGGACAGGCAAAATCTATGGCTACACCTTC. It specifies CASSQGTGKIYGYTF. The rearrangement links TRBV3-1 (or the pseudogene TRBV3-2) to TRBJ1-2, with 8 bases aligning to TRBD1. V was pared by 3 bases and J by 4 bases, with 7 bases of the junction left unmatched. CDR1 LGHDT and CDR2 YNNKEL come from the germline V gene (reference sequence). This CDR3 is built from 15 residues.

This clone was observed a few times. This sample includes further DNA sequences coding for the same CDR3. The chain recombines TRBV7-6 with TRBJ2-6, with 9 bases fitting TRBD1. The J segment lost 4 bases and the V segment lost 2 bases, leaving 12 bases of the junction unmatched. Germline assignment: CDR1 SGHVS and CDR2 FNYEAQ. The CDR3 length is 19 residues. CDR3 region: CASSLFASTGGQGANVLTF. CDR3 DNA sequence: TGTGCCAGCAGCTTATTCGCCTCGACAGGGGGGCAAGGGGCCAACGTCCTGACTTTC.

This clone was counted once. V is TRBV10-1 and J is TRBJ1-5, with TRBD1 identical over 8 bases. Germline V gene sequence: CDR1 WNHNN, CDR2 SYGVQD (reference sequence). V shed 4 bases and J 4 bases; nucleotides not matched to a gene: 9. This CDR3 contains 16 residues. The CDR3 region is CASSAARTGKNQPQHF. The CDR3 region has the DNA TGCGCCAGCAGTGCGGCCCGGACAGGGAAAAATCAGCCCCAGCATTTT.

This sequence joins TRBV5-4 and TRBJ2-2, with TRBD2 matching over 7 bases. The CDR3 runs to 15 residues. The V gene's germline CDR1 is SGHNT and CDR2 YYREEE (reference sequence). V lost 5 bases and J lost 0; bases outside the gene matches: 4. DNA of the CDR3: TGTGCCAGCAGAAGCGGGGCCGCGAACACCGGGGAGCTGTTTTTT. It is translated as CASRSGAANTGELFF. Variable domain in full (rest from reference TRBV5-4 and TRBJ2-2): ETGVTQSPTHLIKTRGQQVTLRCSSQSGHNTVSWYQQALGQGPQFIFQYYREEENGRGNFPPRFSGLQFPNYSSELNVNALELDDSALYLCASRSGAANTGELFFGEGSRLTVL.

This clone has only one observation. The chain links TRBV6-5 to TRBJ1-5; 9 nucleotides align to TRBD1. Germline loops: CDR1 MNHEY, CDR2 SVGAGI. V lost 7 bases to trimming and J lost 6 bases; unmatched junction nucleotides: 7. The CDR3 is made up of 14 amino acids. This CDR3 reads CASIPDRGTQPQHF. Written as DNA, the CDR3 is TGTGCCAGCATTCCGGACAGGGGTACTCAGCCCCAGCATTTT.

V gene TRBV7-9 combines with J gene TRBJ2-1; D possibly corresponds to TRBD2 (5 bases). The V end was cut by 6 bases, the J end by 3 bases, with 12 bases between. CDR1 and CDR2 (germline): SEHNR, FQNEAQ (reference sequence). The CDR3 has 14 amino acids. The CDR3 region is CASRWETHYNEQFF. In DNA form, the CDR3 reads TGTGCCAGCAGATGGGAGACACACTACAATGAGCAGTTCTTC.

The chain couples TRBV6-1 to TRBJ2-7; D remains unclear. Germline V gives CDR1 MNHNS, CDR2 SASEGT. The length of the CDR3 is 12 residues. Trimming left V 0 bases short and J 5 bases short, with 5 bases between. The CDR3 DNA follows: TGTGCCAGCAGTGAAGCGCGTAACGAGCAGTACTTC. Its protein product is CASSEARNEQYF.

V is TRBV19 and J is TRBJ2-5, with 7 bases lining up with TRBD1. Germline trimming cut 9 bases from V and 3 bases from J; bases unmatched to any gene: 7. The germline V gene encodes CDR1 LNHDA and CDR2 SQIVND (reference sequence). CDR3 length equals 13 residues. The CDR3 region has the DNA TGTGCCAGCTCGGACAGGATGGAAGAGACCCAGTACTTC. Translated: CASSDRMEETQYF.

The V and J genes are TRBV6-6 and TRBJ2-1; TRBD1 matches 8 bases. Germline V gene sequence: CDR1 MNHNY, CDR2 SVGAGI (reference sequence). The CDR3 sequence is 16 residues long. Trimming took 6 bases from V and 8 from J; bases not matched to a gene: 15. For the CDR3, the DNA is TGTGCCAGCAGAGACCAACCCGGGACAGGTTTAGATGAGCAGTTCTTC. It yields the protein CASRDQPGTGLDEQFF.

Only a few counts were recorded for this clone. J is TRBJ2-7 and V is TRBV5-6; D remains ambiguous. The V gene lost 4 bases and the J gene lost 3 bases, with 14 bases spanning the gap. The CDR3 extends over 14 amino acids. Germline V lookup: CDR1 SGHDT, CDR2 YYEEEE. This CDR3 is CASSPRPLSYEQYF. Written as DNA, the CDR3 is TGTGCCAGCAGCCCGAGGCCTCTCAGCTACGAGCAGTACTTC. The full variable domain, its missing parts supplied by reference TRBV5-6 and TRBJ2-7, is DAGVTQSPTHLIKTRGQQVTLRCSPKSGHDTVSWYQQALGQGPQFIFQYYEEEERQRGNFPDRFSGHQFPNYSSELNVNALLLGDSALYLCASSPRPLSYEQYFGPGTRLTVT.

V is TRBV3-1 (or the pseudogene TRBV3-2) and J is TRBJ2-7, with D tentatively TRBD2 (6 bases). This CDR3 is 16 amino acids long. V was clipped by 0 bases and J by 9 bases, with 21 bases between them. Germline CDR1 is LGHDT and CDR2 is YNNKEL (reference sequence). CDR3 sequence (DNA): TGTGCCAGCAGCCAAGATATGGGACTCTCACTGGCCGTGCAGTACTTC. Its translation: CASSQDMGLSLAVQYF.

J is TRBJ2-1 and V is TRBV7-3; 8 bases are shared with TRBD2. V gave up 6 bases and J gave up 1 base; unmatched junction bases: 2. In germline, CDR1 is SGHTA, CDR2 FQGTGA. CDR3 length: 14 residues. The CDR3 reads CASRQRGSYNEQFF. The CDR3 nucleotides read TGTGCCAGCAGACAGCGGGGGTCCTACAATGAGCAGTTCTTC.

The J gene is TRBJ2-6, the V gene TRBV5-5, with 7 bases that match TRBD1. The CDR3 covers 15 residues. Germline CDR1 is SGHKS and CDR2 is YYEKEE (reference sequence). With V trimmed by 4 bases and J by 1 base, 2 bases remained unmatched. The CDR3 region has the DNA TGTGCCAGCAGCGGGACAGTTTCTGGGGCCAACGTCCTGACTTTC. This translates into CASSGTVSGANVLTF.

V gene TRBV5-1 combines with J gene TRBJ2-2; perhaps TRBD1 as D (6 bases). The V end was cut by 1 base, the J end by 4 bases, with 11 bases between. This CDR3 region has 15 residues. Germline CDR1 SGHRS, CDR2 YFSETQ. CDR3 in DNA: TGCGCCAGCAGCTTGAGCATAGGGGGCACCGGGGAGCTGTTTTTT. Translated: CASSLSIGGTGELFF. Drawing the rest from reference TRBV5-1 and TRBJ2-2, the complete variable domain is KAGVTQTPRYLIKTRGQQVTLSCSPISGHRSVSWYQQTPGQGLQFLFEYFSETQRNKGNFPGRFSGRQFSNSRSEMNVSTLELGDSALYLCASSLSIGGTGELFFGEGSRLTVL.

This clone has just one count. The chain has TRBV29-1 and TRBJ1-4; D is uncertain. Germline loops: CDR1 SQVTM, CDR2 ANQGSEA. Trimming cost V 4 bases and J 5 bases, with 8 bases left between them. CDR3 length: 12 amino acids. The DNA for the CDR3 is TGCAGCGTTGTAGCTCAGAATGAAAAACTGTTTTTT. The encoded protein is CSVVAQNEKLFF.

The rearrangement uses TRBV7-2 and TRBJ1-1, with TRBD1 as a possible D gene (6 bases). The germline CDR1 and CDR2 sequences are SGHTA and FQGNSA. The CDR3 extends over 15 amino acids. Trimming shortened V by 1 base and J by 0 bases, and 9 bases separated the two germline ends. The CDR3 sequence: CASSLGGGLNTEAFF. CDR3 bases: TGTGCCAGCAGCTTAGGTGGGGGCCTGAACACTGAAGCTTTCTTT.

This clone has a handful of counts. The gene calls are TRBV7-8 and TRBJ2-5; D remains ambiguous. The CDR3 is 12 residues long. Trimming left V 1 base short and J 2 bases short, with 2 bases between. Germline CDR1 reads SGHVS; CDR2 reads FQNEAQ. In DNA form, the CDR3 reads TGTGCCAGCAGCTTAGGTCAAGAGACCCAGTACTTC. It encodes CASSLGQETQYF.

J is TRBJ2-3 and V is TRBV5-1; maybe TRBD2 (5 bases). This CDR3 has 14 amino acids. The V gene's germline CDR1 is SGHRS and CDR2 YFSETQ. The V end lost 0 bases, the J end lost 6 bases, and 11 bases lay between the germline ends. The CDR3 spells CASSLGEQADTQYF. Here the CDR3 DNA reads TGCGCCAGCAGCTTGGGGGAGCAGGCGGATACGCAGTATTTT.